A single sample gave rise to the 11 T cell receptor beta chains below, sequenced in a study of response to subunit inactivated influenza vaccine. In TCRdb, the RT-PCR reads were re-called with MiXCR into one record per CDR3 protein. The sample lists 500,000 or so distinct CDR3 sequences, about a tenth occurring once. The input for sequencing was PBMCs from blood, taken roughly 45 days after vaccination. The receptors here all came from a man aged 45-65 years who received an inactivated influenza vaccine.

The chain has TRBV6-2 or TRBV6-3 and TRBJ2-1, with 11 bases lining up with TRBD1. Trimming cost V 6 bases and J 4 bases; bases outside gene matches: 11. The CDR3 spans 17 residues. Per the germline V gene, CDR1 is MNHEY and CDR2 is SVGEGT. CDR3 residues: CASRDRGLLAGYNEQFF. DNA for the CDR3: TGTGCCAGCAGGGACAGGGGGCTTCTAGCGGGGTACAATGAGCAGTTCTTC.

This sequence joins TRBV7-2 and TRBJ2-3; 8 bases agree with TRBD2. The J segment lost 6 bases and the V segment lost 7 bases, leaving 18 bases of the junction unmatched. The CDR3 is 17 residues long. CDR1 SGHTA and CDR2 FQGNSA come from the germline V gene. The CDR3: CASTRGPGLGFVDTQYF. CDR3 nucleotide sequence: TGTGCCAGCACCCGAGGACCGGGACTAGGTTTCGTGGATACGCAGTATTTT.

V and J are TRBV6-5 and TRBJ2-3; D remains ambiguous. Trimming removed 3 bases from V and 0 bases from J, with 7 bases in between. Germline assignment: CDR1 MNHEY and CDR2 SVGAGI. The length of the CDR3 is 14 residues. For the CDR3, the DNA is TGTGCCAGCAGTTATGTTACTAGCACAGATACGCAGTATTTT. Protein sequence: CASSYVTSTDTQYF.

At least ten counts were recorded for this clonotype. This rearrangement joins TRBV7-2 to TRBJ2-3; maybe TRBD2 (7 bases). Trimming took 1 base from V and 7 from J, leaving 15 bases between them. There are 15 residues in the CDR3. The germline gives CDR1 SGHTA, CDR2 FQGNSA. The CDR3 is CASSLEGGLLNTQYF. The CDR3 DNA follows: TGTGCCAGCAGCTTAGAGGGGGGGCTCCTTAATACGCAGTATTTT.

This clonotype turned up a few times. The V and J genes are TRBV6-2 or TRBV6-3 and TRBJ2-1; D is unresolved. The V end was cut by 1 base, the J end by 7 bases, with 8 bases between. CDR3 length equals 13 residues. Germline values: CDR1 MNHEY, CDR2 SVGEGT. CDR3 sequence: CASSYFGRNEQFF. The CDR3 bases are TGTGCCAGCAGTTACTTCGGTAGGAATGAGCAGTTCTTC.

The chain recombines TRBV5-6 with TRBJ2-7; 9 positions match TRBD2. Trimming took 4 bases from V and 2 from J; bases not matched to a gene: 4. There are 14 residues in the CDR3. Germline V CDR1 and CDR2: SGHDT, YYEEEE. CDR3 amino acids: CASSQTSGPYEQYF. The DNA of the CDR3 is TGTGCCAGCAGCCAGACTAGCGGCCCCTACGAGCAGTACTTC.

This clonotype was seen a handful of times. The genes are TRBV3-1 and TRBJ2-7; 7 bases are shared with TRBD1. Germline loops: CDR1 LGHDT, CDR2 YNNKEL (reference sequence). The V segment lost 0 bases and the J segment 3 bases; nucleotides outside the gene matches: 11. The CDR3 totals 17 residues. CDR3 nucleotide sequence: TGTGCCAGCAGCCAAGAAGGTTGGGACAGAGTGTACTACGAGCAGTACTTC. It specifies CASSQEGWDRVYYEQYF.

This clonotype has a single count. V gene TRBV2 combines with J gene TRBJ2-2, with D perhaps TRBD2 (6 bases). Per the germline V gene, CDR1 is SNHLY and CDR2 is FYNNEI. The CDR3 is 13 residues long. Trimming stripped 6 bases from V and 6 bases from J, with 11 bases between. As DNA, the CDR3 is TGTGCCAGCAGGATACTAGCCCCCGGGGAGCTGTTTTTT. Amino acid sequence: CASRILAPGELFF. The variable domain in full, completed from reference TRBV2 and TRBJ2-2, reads EPEVTQTPSHQVTQMGQEVILRCVPISNHLYFYWYRQILGQKVEFLVSFYNNEISEKSEIFDDQFSVERPDGSNFTLKIRSTKLEDSAMYFCASRILAPGELFFGEGSRLTVL.

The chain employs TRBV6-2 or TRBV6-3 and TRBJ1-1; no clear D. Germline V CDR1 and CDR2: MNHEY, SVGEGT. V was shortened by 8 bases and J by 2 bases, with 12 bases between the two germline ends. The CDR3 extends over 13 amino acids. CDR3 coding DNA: TGTGCCAGCCGGTGGGGATCAAACACTGAAGCTTTCTTT. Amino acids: CASRWGSNTEAFF.

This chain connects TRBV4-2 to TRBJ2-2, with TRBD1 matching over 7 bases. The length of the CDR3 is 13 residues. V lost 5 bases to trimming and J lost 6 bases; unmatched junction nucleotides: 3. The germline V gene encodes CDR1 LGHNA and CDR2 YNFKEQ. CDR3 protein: CASSTQGAGELFF. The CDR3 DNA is TGTGCCAGCAGCACCCAGGGGGCCGGGGAGCTGTTTTTT.

The CDR3 DNA sequence: TGTGCCAGCACTCCCCGGCCCTACAATGAGCAGTTCTTC. Amino acid sequence: CASTPRPYNEQFF. The chain links TRBV27 to TRBJ2-1; D call uncertain. V lost 7 bases and J lost 2, with 9 bases in between. The germline V gene has CDR1 MNHEY and CDR2 SMNVEV (reference sequence). This CDR3 region has 13 residues.